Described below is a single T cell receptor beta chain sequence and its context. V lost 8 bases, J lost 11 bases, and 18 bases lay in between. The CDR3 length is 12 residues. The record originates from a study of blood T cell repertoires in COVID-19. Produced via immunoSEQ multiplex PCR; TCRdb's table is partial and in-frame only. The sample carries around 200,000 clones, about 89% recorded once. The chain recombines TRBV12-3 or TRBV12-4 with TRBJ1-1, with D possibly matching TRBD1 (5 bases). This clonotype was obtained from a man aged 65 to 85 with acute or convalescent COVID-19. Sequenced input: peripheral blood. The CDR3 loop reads CASGQLGGWAFF. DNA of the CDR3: TGTGCCAGCGGTCAACTGGGGGGATGGGCTTTCTTT.